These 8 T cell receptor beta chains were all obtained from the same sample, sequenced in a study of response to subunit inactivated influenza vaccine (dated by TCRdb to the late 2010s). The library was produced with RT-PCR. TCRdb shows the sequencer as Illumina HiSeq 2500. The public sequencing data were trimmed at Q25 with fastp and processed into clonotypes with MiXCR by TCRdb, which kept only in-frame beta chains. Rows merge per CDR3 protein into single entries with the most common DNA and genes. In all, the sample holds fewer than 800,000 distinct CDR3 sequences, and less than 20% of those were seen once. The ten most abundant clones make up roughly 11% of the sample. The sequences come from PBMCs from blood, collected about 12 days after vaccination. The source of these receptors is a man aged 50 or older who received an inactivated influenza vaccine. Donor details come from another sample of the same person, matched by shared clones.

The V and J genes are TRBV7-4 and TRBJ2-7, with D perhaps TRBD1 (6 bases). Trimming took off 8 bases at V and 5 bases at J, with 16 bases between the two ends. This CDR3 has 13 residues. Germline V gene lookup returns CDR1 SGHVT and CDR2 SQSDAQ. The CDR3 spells CASHQAGEHEQYF. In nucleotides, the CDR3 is TGTGCCAGCCACCAAGCAGGGGAGCACGAGCAGTACTTC.

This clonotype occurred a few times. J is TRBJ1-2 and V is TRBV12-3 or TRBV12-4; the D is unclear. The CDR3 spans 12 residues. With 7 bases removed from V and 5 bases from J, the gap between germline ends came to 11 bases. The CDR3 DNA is TGTGCCAGCACTTTTGGGTGGTATGGCTACACCTTC. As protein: CASTFGWYGYTF.

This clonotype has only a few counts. In DNA, the CDR3 is TGCGCCAGCAGCGTAAGACAGGGTACTGACTACACCTTC. Its protein is CASSVRQGTDYTF. The chain carries TRBV4-3 and TRBJ1-2, with TRBD1 identical over 7 bases. The CDR3 loop spans 13 amino acids. With V trimmed by 5 bases and J by 10 bases, 10 bases remained unmatched. Germline CDR1 LGHNA, CDR2 YSLEER.

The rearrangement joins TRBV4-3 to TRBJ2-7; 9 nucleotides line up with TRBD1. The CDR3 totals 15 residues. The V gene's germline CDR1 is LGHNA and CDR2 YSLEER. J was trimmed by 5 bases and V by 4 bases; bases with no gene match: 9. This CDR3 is CASSPLGTGFNEQYF. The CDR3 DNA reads TGCGCCAGCAGCCCCTTGGGGACAGGGTTCAACGAGCAGTACTTC.

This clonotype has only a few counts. The CDR3 bases are TGTGCCATCAGTGATTTCGGGGGGAACCAAGAGACCCAGTACTTC. It yields the protein CAISDFGGNQETQYF. The rearrangement links TRBV10-3 to TRBJ2-5, with 7 bases lining up with TRBD2. In germline, CDR1 is ENHRY, CDR2 SYGVKD. The CDR3 sequence is 15 residues long. V lost 3 bases and J lost 0; bases outside the gene matches: 4.

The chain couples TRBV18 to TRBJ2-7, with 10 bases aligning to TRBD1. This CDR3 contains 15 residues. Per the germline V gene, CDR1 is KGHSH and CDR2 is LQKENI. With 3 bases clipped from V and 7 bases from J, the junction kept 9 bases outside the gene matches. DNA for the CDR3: TGTGCCAGCTCACCCACCTTGGGACAGGGGACTGAGCAGTACTTC. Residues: CASSPTLGQGTEQYF.

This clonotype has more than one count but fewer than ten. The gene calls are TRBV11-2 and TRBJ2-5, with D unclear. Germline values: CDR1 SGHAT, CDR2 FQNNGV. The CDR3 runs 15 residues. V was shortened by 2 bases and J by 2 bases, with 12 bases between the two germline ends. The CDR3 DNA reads TGTGCCAGCAGCTTACTACGGGCTCAGCAAGAGACCCAGTACTTC. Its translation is CASSLLRAQQETQYF.

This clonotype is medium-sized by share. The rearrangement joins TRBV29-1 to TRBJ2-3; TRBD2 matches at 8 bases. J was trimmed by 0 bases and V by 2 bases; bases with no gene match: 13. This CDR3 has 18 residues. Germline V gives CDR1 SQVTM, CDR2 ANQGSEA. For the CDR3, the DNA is TGCAGCGTTGAATTCCTATCGGCAACGGGAGGGAGCACAGATACGCAGTATTTT. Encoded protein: CSVEFLSATGGSTDTQYF.